Following are 10 T cell receptor beta chains from one sample sequenced in a study of cytomegalovirus exposure and HLA in healthy donors. Vbeta (60) and Jbeta (13) primers were used in the PCR. TCRdb's copy holds only in-frame clones and misses some; the assay was immunoSEQ multiplex PCR. This repertoire comprises about 200,000 clones; its ten largest clones make up about 1.1%. The sequenced sample was PBMCs. Receptor source: a girl aged 2 to 9 in good health and CMV-seropositive.

The chain joins TRBV9 to TRBJ2-7; TRBD1 aligns across 10 bases. Germline CDR1 is SGDLS and CDR2 is YYNGEE. Unmatched junction bases numbered 3, after V lost 4 bases and J lost 2 bases. This CDR3 has 14 residues. DNA of the CDR3: TGTGCCAGCAGCCAAGGACAGGGGGCCTACGAGCAGTACTTC. Encoded protein: CASSQGQGAYEQYF. The full variable domain, with the rest looked up from reference TRBV9 and TRBJ2-7, is DSGVTQTPKHLITATGQRVTLRCSPRSGDLSVYWYQQSLDQGLQFLIQYYNGEERAKGNILERFSAQQFPDLHSELNLSSLELGDSALYFCASSQGQGAYEQYFGPGTRLTVT.

The genes are TRBV2 and TRBJ2-3; the D gene is possibly TRBD1 (5 bases). V lost 1 base and J 4 bases, leaving 15 bases between the germline ends. The CDR3 contains 16 residues. Germline V gene lookup returns CDR1 SNHLY and CDR2 FYNNEI. CDR3 amino acids: CASSEGGLQRADTQYF. Here the CDR3 DNA reads TGTGCCAGCAGTGAAGGGGGCCTGCAAAGAGCAGATACGCAGTATTTT.

V gene TRBV28 combines with J gene TRBJ2-7; TRBD1 is a possible D gene (5 bases). Germline V gene data show CDR1 as MDHEN and CDR2 as SYDVKM. Trimming stripped 5 bases from V and 2 bases from J, with 16 bases between. The CDR3 sequence is 15 residues long. CDR3 region: CASSSPPADTYEQYF. The DNA for the CDR3 is TGTGCCAGCAGTAGCCCCCCTGCGGACACCTACGAGCAGTACTTC.

The chain combines TRBV15 with TRBJ2-7; D remains ambiguous. CDR3 length: 14 amino acids. V was pared by 4 bases and J by 2 bases, with 12 bases between. Germline V gene lookup returns CDR1 LNHNV and CDR2 YYDKDF (reference sequence). CDR3 region: CATSTGLPTYEQYF. The CDR3 DNA is TGTGCCACCAGCACGGGTCTCCCCACCTACGAGCAGTACTTC. Complete variable domain (other parts from reference TRBV15 and TRBJ2-7): DAMVIQNPRYQVTQFGKPVTLSCSQTLNHNVMYWYQQKSSQAPKLLFHYYDKDFNNEADTPDNFQSRRPNTSFCFLDIRSPGLGDTAMYLCATSTGLPTYEQYFGPGTRLTVT.

The rearrangement uses TRBV12-5 and TRBJ2-1; maybe TRBD1 (5 bases). V shed 7 bases and J shed 5 bases, with 12 bases lying between them. The CDR3 is 13 amino acids. In germline, CDR1 is LGHNT, CDR2 FRNRAP. This CDR3 is CASVAGSNNEQFF. The CDR3 DNA follows: TGTGCTAGTGTAGCAGGGTCCAACAATGAGCAGTTCTTC.

The V call is TRBV10-3, the J call TRBJ2-7; D unresolved. Germline CDR1 and CDR2: ENHRY and SYGVKD. The length of the CDR3 is 13 residues. Trimming removed 3 bases at V and 3 bases at J, with 9 bases between. CDR3 coding DNA: TGTGCCATCAGTGATGAGGTTTACTACGAGCAGTACTTC. Residues: CAISDEVYYEQYF.

The chain links TRBV5-1 to TRBJ2-3, with TRBD1 matching over 9 bases. V trimming: 1 base; J trimming: 0 bases; junction bases outside the gene matches: 9. The germline CDR1 and CDR2 sequences are SGHRS and YFSETQ. The CDR3 has 18 residues. The CDR3 coding sequence is TGCGCCAGCAGCTTGACCCTGGGACAGGGCCCTAGCACAGATACGCAGTATTTT. It is translated as CASSLTLGQGPSTDTQYF.

The rearrangement links TRBV14 to TRBJ2-2; TRBD1 might be the D (5 bases). Trimming cost V 0 bases and J 7 bases, with 12 bases left between them. The CDR3 consists of 15 residues. Germline V gene sequence: CDR1 SGHDN, CDR2 FVKESK. DNA for the CDR3: TGTGCCAGCAGCCAAGACCCTCTCCAGGGCGGGGAGCTGTTTTTT. Encoded protein: CASSQDPLQGGELFF.

The chain recombines TRBV13 with TRBJ2-7; 8 bases line up with TRBD2. V lost 4 bases, J lost 7 bases, and 12 bases stayed unmatched. CDR1 and CDR2 from the germline V gene are PRHDT and FYEKMQ (reference sequence). This CDR3 spans 15 amino acids. The CDR3 region has the DNA TGTGCCAGCAGCTCACCCGGACTAGCCTTGGGGGAGCAGTACTTC. Protein sequence: CASSSPGLALGEQYF.

The rearrangement joins TRBV6-1 to TRBJ1-4, with a tentative D call TRBD1 (5 bases). Trimming took 2 bases from V and 3 from J, leaving 10 bases between them. The germline V gene has CDR1 MNHNS and CDR2 SASEGT. This CDR3 spans 15 amino acids. CDR3 DNA sequence: TGTGCCAGCAGTGAAACAGTGACAGCTAATGAAAAACTGTTTTTT. Translation: CASSETVTANEKLFF.